This entry features one T cell receptor (beta chain) sequence. This entry is derived from a study of Ad26.COV2.S vaccination and SARS-CoV-2 variants. Treatment in this sample: some 20 received Ad26.COV2.S at low or high dose, single or two shots; roughly five received placebo; per-sample allocation not given. Samples analyzed were those drawn on day 63 after the first vaccine or placebo injection. Donor was an adult aged 18-55 years in Boston. Here immunoSEQ multiplex PCR was the method, and the copy in TCRdb shows in-frame clones only, minus some. This table holds about 420,000 clones, over 75% found once. CDR1 and CDR2 (germline): MGHRA, YSYEKL. Trimming stripped 1 base from V and 5 bases from J, with 18 bases between. There are 16 residues in the CDR3.

This chain connects TRBV4-1 to TRBJ2-7, with D perhaps TRBD1 or TRBD2 (5 bases each). The sequence was obtained from a person aged 18-60 years who received the Ad26.COV2.S COVID-19 vaccine or a placebo. This specimen was peripheral blood, taken in a trial of Ad26.COV2.S vaccine versus placebo. Here the CDR3 DNA reads TGCGCCAGCAGCCAAGCGGGACGCATCGGGACCAACGAGCAGTACTTC. This sequence encodes CASSQAGRIGTNEQYF.